The present entry profiles one T cell receptor beta chain with its context. The protocol was immunoSEQ multiplex PCR, while the TCRdb copy is restricted to in-frame clones and leaves out a portion. The sample records approximately 660,000 clones, roughly 88% being singletons. The sample comes from a study of shared T cell receptors in the human thymus. These same records also appear under a second study, on human thymus T cells. This second study notes: Resections that were taken during corrective heart surgery supplied the thymus tissue. Both thymic and peripheral blood repertoires showed apparently biased V and J usage. A high degree of thymic repertoire overlap among unrelated individuals was reported in related research.

Sequences were obtained from thymocytes. This sequence was found in a boy younger than two with a congenital heart defect.

Here the CDR3 DNA reads TGTGCCAGCAGTTTATACAGGGCCGAGACTCTAAATCAGCCCCAGCATTTT. Translated, it gives CASSLYRAETLNQPQHF. The chain is built from TRBV28 and TRBJ1-5; D perhaps matches TRBD1 (6 bases). The CDR3 has 17 amino acids. Trimming left V 1 base short and J 4 bases short, with 17 bases between. The germline V gene has CDR1 MDHEN and CDR2 SYDVKM.